This TCR beta chain was sequenced for a study of early T cells in non-severe SARS-CoV-2 infection. Across the study: The chains were unpaired, and the sequenced material was bulk RNA from unsorted whole blood. Overall study results and limits: VDJdb matching, biased toward anti-spike CD8 responses, missed private and CD4 specificities.

J was trimmed by 2 bases and V by 5 bases; bases with no gene match: 2. This CDR3 comprises 14 residues. Individually, cDNA molecules had unique molecular identifiers attached to them. TCRdb recomputed calls from the 5' RACE reads with MiXCR, one row per CDR3 protein. The repertoire holds approximately 58,000 distinct CDR3 sequences, roughly 6.5% seen once, with over 3.5% in the top ten. Points on this clonotype: Its matching antigen is unknown.

The chain combines TRBV12-3 or TRBV12-4 with TRBJ1-3; 8 nucleotides line up with TRBD1. This TCR came from an adult who was a healthcare worker with PCR-confirmed SARS-CoV-2 infection or an uninfected control (not recorded which). The sample taken for sequencing was whole blood. The CDR3 bases are TGTGCCAGCAGTCTACAGGGGGCTGGAAACACCATATATTTT. Translation gives CASSLQGAGNTIYF.